These 15 T cell receptor beta chains originate from one sample sequenced in a study of beta chain features in type 1 diabetes. Reverse transcribing all isolated RNA meant expressed TCRB transcripts were sequenced. Libraries were prepared by immunoSEQ multiplex PCR; TCRdb keeps only in-frame clonotypes and omits some of them. The table records about 140,000 clones, 9.5% to 10% of them present only once. Sequencing used central memory CD4+ T cells from blood. These receptors originate from a middle-aged woman in good health.

V gene TRBV5-1 combines with J gene TRBJ2-7; D is possibly TRBD2 (6 bases). With 0 bases removed from V and 3 bases from J, the gap between germline ends came to 13 bases. The CDR3 has 15 amino acids. Germline CDR1 SGHRS, CDR2 YFSETQ. CDR3 nucleotides: TGCGCCAGCAGCTTGGAAGGAGGGGCCAACTACGAGCAGTACTTC. This translates into CASSLEGGANYEQYF.

The rearrangement links TRBV5-4 to TRBJ2-1; D is perhaps TRBD1 (8 bases). The V end lost 6 bases, the J end lost 12 bases, and 25 bases lay between the germline ends. CDR1 and CDR2 from the germline V gene are SGHNT and YYREEE (reference sequence). The CDR3 loop spans 15 amino acids. The CDR3 DNA reads as TGTGCCAGCACGACAGGGGCTAGCGGCACCCCTAGGCAGTTCTTC. Translating it yields CASTTGASGTPRQFF. The full variable domain, its missing parts supplied by reference TRBV5-4 and TRBJ2-1, is ETGVTQSPTHLIKTRGQQVTLRCSSQSGHNTVSWYQQALGQGPQFIFQYYREEENGRGNFPPRFSGLQFPNYSSELNVNALELDDSALYLCASTTGASGTPRQFFGPGTRLTVL.

The gene calls are TRBV19 and TRBJ2-7; D remains unclear. This CDR3 comprises 14 residues. CDR1 and CDR2 (germline): LNHDA, SQIVND (reference sequence). The V gene lost 6 bases and the J gene lost 0 bases, with 12 bases spanning the gap. CDR3 sequence (DNA): TGTGCCAGTAGGTTCTCGCCGGGCTCCTACGAGCAGTACTTC. It yields the protein CASRFSPGSYEQYF.

This clone was seen only a few times. The rearrangement joins TRBV7-2 to TRBJ2-5; perhaps TRBD1 as D (6 bases). This CDR3 contains 15 residues. The germline gives CDR1 SGHTA, CDR2 FQGNSA. Trimming left V 3 bases short and J 4 bases short, with 15 bases between. The CDR3 is CASSLDSLGAETQYF. Here the CDR3 DNA reads TGTGCCAGCAGCTTGGACAGCTTAGGTGCAGAGACCCAGTACTTC.

This clone was observed a few times. This CDR3 is CASSGRGGLAGPRGTQYF. DNA of the CDR3: TGTGCCAGCAGTGGGAGGGGAGGACTAGCGGGACCAAGGGGTACGCAGTATTTT. The chain couples TRBV6-1 to TRBJ2-3, with 12 bases matching TRBD2. The CDR3 covers 18 residues. From germline, CDR1 is MNHNS and CDR2 SASEGT. V was pared by 4 bases and J by 8 bases, with 16 bases of the junction left unmatched.

This clone occurred a few times. The chain has TRBV4-3 and TRBJ2-7; a weak D match, TRBD1 (5 bases). The ends were cut back, 4 bases at V and 5 bases at J, with 18 bases in the middle. The CDR3 sequence is 15 residues long. In germline, CDR1 is LGHNA, CDR2 YSLEER. The CDR3 protein is CASSPYKGLENEQYF. CDR3 sequence (DNA): TGCGCCAGCAGCCCGTATAAGGGGCTTGAGAACGAGCAGTACTTC.

The chain has TRBV6-1 and TRBJ1-2; weak D call: TRBD1 (6 bases). The CDR3 length is 13 residues. CDR1 and CDR2 from the germline V gene are MNHNS and SASEGT. Trimming stripped 11 bases from V and 4 bases from J, with 17 bases between. The CDR3 DNA is TGTGCCGAGGGGGACGGGGACGCCTATGGCTACACCTTC. This codes for CAEGDGDAYGYTF.

This clone was seen a few times. V gene TRBV5-1 combines with J gene TRBJ1-1; D perhaps matches TRBD1 (6 bases). Germline V CDR1 and CDR2: SGHRS, YFSETQ. V lost 4 bases and J 1 base, leaving 11 bases between the germline ends. The CDR3 has 14 residues. The CDR3 nucleotides are TGCGCCAGCAGCCCCACGACAGGGAACACTGAAGCTTTCTTT. Translated: CASSPTTGNTEAFF.

This clone was counted many times. The V call is TRBV19, the J call TRBJ1-2, with TRBD1 matching over 9 bases. V was pared by 3 bases and J by 1 base, with 6 bases of the junction left unmatched. The CDR3 extends over 16 amino acids. CDR1 is LNHDA and CDR2 is SQIVND in the germline V gene (reference sequence). The CDR3 sequence: CASSIGGTGINYGYTF. CDR3 in DNA: TGTGCCAGTAGTATTGGTGGGACAGGGATTAACTATGGCTACACCTTC.

This rearrangement joins TRBV5-1 to TRBJ1-2; maybe TRBD1 (6 bases). This CDR3 region has 13 residues. Germline V lookup: CDR1 SGHRS, CDR2 YFSETQ. V was pared by 0 bases and J by 6 bases, with 9 bases between. The CDR3 region is CASSLAAGDGYTF. CDR3 nucleotide sequence: TGCGCCAGCAGCTTGGCGGCAGGGGATGGCTACACCTTC. Drawing the rest from reference TRBV5-1 and TRBJ1-2, the complete variable domain is KAGVTQTPRYLIKTRGQQVTLSCSPISGHRSVSWYQQTPGQGLQFLFEYFSETQRNKGNFPGRFSGRQFSNSRSEMNVSTLELGDSALYLCASSLAAGDGYTFGSGTRLTVV.

In this sample, this clone turned up many times. The CDR3 DNA is TGTGCCAGCAGCCCACGGTTTGATGAGCAGTACTTC. Residues: CASSPRFDEQYF. The rearrangement joins TRBV7-9 to TRBJ2-7; D remains ambiguous. The ends were cut back, 5 bases at V and 7 bases at J, with 12 bases in the middle. The CDR3 spans 12 residues. Germline V gene data show CDR1 as SEHNR and CDR2 as FQNEAQ (reference sequence).

Ten or more counts support this clone. The V and J genes are TRBV5-4 and TRBJ2-1; D perhaps matches TRBD2 (5 bases). Trimming took 2 bases from V and 9 from J, leaving 6 bases between them. Germline CDR1 and CDR2: SGHNT and YYREEE (reference sequence). The CDR3 is 11 amino acids. CDR3 nucleotide sequence: TGTGCCAGCAGCTTACGGGGTGAGCAGTTCTTC. It encodes CASSLRGEQFF.

Regarding this clone: Germline and junction disagree at one end, which may indicate a read error. The chain has TRBV6-1 and TRBJ1-2, with 10 bases identical to TRBD1. The CDR3 length is 15 residues. Germline-derived CDR1 and CDR2 are MNHNS and SASEGT. Here the CDR3 reads CASREVGQGVYGYTF. The CDR3 DNA reads as TGTGCCAGCAGGGAAGTTGGACAGGGGGTATATGGCTACACCTTC.

This rearrangement joins TRBV5-6 to TRBJ1-2, with D maybe TRBD1 (6 bases). The CDR3 is made up of 16 amino acids. Germline assignment: CDR1 SGHDT and CDR2 YYEEEE. With 4 bases removed from V and 0 bases from J, the gap between germline ends came to 16 bases. Written as DNA, the CDR3 is TGTGCCAGCAGCAGGGGGGGGGTCCCTTCTAACTATGGCTACACCTTC. This translates into CASSRGGVPSNYGYTF.

This clone was seen a few times. The chain carries TRBV2 and TRBJ1-5; tentatively, D is TRBD1 (6 bases). Germline loops: CDR1 SNHLY, CDR2 FYNNEI. This CDR3 has 13 residues. Trimming took off 5 bases at V and 6 bases at J, with 11 bases between the two ends. CDR3 in DNA: TGTGCCAGCAGTCGGGGGGCGGGTCAGCCCCAGCATTTT. Amino acids: CASSRGAGQPQHF.